This T cell receptor beta chain was profiled in a study of HIV-infected patients and healthy controls. Study-wide results and caveats: In HIV-infected patients, the apparent post-therapy Gini index recovery did not replicate in size-matched data.

Whole blood was used without fractionation, so all unsorted peripheral T cells were included. Many counts were recorded for this clonotype. Its antigen is still unknown. Germline V gene lookup returns CDR1 SGHTA and CDR2 FQGNSA. This CDR3 spans 14 amino acids. After removal of 6 bases from V and 2 bases from J, the junction contained 7 bases not matched to a gene. 450 to 600 ng RNA was reverse transcribed with alpha and beta constant-region primers. Separate chain-specific third strand synthesis with multiplexing indices produced the alpha and beta libraries. TCRdb reanalysed the 5' RACE reads using MiXCR and keeps one entry per CDR3 protein. The sample has about 12,000 distinct CDR3 sequences; about a tenth are singletons.

The sequence derives from an adult with HIV infection. The donor label of this sample is uncertain. The chain uses TRBV7-2 and TRBJ2-7; 7 bases fit TRBD1. The material sequenced was blood, taken before antiretroviral therapy. CDR3 nucleotides: TGTGCCAGCAGTAAACAGGGGCCCACCTACGAGCAGTACTTC. Its protein product is CASSKQGPTYEQYF.